This TCR beta chain was sequenced for a study of shared clonotypes between healthy human individuals. Study information: Per-donor plates numbered three CD4 naive, three CD4 memory, two CD8 naive and one CD8 memory.

The CDR3 has 14 residues. Deletions cut 8 bases from V and 7 bases from J, with 17 bases between. The germline CDR1 and CDR2 sequences are MNHNS and SASEGT. Study results and caveats: Compared with clonotypes that all four donors shared, non-shared clonotypes had lower generation probabilities. Between several donors, naive CD4 clonotypes were shared at a level of approximately 5%.

On sorted subsets, replicate PCRs used about 0.2 ug DNA, or approximately 33,000 T cell genomes. The method was immunoSEQ multiplex PCR; TCRdb's version includes in-frame clones alone and lacks a portion of them. The sample lists 2,500,000 or so clones, approximately 93% occurring once. Notes on this clone: Its antigen is unidentified.

This chain links TRBV6-1 with TRBJ2-2, with D tentatively TRBD2 (6 bases). The specimen sequenced was naive CD4+ T cells from PBMCs. Subset of the sample: CD45RA+ positively selected. This receptor was taken from a man younger than 35 in good health. Some clones in this sample may be carry-over from other donors' samples. The CDR3, as DNA: TGTGCCAGCCTTCGGGACTGGGGGATCGGGGAGCTGTTTTTT. Its protein is CASLRDWGIGELFF.